What follows is one T cell receptor beta chain and its context. Authors' analysis steps: Reference gene primers were amplified, and this amplification served to estimate nucleated cell counts. Repertoires were generated with immunoSEQ multiplex PCR, while TCRdb's copy carries only in-frame clones and drops some. Clone size and the V and J calls come from that table; the DNA yielded D and trimming. The repertoire holds 100,000 to 150,000 clones, with around 87% as singletons. These data belong to a study of blood T cell repertoires in COVID-19. Overall study: Samples came from the United States, Italy and Spain, spanning acute and convalescent COVID-19.

There are 14 residues in the CDR3. Germline V gives CDR1 MDHEN, CDR2 SYDVKM. V gave up 6 bases and J gave up 0 bases; unmatched junction bases: 5. The V call is TRBV28, the J call TRBJ2-7, with 7 nucleotides matching TRBD1. Input material: peripheral blood. The receptor's source is a woman aged 60-75 years with acute or convalescent COVID-19. CDR3 in DNA: TGTGCCAGCAGCCCGACAGGGATCTCCTACGAGCAGTACTTC. It is translated as CASSPTGISYEQYF.